This is a list of T cell receptor beta chains from one sample in a study of cytomegalovirus exposure and HLA in healthy donors. Produced via immunoSEQ multiplex PCR; TCRdb's table is partial and in-frame only. Altogether under 250,000 clones are present, roughly 90% being singletons, with the ten largest covering more than 10%. The sequenced material came from PBMCs. Source of these receptors: a young man in good health and CMV-seropositive. Both conserved end residues are part of each CDR3. D genes are given only for firm matches. Clone size, where shown, is once, few, many, or a class for clones that have expanded.

>TRBJ2-1|TRBD2|.|TRBV5-1
CASSSGTRTNEQFF
TGCGCCAGCAGTTCCGGGACTAGGACGAATGAGCAGTTCTTC
>TRBJ2-1|.|.|TRBV14
CASSQRGRNEQFF
TGTGCCAGCAGCCAACGGGGGCGGAATGAGCAGTTCTTC
>TRBJ1-1|.|.|TRBV7-9
CASSFGDRGEAFF
TGTGCCAGCAGCTTCGGGGACCGGGGAGAAGCTTTCTTT
>TRBJ1-2|TRBD1|.|TRBV6-4
CASSATHRGGVYGYTF
TGTGCCAGCAGTGCAACACACAGGGGAGGTGTCTATGGCTACACCTTC
>TRBJ2-3|.|.|TRBV30
CAWSGVDTQYF
TGTGCCTGGTCAGGGGTGGATACGCAGTATTTT
>TRBJ2-3|.|.|TRBV7-3
CASSPGGTDTQYF
TGTGCCAGCAGCCCAGGGGGCACAGATACGCAGTATTTT
>TRBJ2-2|.|.|TRBV6-6
CASGPQGGITGELFF
TGTGCCAGCGGCCCCCAGGGGGGAATCACCGGGGAGCTGTTTTTT
>TRBJ2-1|TRBD2|.|TRBV5-1
CASSLIGTSGYNEQFF
TGCGCCAGCAGCTTGATAGGTACTAGCGGGTACAATGAGCAGTTCTTC
>TRBJ2-1|TRBD2|once|TRBV2
CASTPGTSEYNEQFF
TGTGCCAGCACCCCAGGGACTAGCGAATACAATGAGCAGTTCTTC
>TRBJ1-5|.|once|TRBV6-1
CASSGIGRARQPQHF
TGTGCCAGCAGTGGAATCGGCAGGGCCCGTCAGCCCCAGCATTTT
>TRBJ2-1|.|many|TRBV27
CASSLNTVGSYNEQFF
TGTGCCAGCAGTTTGAACACTGTGGGCTCCTACAATGAGCAGTTCTTC
>TRBJ1-5|TRBD1|.|TRBV10-3
CAISGRGDQPQHF
TGTGCCATCAGTGGCAGGGGGGATCAGCCCCAGCATTTT
>TRBJ2-5|.|.|TRBV19
CASSTDGRETQYF
TGTGCCAGTAGTACAGACGGGCGGGAGACCCAGTACTTC
>TRBJ2-1|TRBD2|.|TRBV5-6
CASSLGGGRHNEQFF
TGTGCCAGCAGCTTGGGGGGCGGGAGGCACAATGAGCAGTTCTTC
>TRBJ2-3|TRBD2|once|TRBV7-9
CASSPGTRLDTQYF
TGTGCCAGCAGCCCGGGGACTAGGCTAGATACGCAGTATTTT
>TRBJ2-7|.|.|TRBV29-1
CSVGARAGLYEQYF
TGCAGCGTTGGGGCTAGGGCGGGTTTGTACGAGCAGTACTTC
>TRBJ2-7|.|.|TRBV6-5
CASMKRQPYEQYF
TGTGCCAGCATGAAACGACAGCCCTACGAGCAGTACTTC
>TRBJ2-1|.|.|TRBV4-1
CASSPREGHNSGGQNEQFF
TGCGCCAGCAGCCCCCGGGAGGGCCACAACTCAGGGGGACAGAATGAGCAGTTCTTC
>TRBJ1-5|.|once|TRBV6-1
CATRPYSNQPQHF
TGTGCCACCCGGCCCTATAGCAATCAGCCCCAGCATTTT
>TRBJ2-7|TRBD1|.|TRBV4-3
CASSQVWGRGREQYF
TGCGCCAGCAGCCAAGTATGGGGCAGGGGGCGAGAGCAGTACTTC
>TRBJ2-7|TRBD1|.|TRBV5-1
CASSEGQGGTDEQYF
TGCGCCAGCAGCGAGGGACAGGGGGGTACGGACGAGCAGTACTTC
>TRBJ2-1|TRBD2|.|TRBV19
CASSPRTSGVSYNEQFF
TGTGCCAGTAGTCCCCGGACTAGCGGGGTGTCCTACAATGAGCAGTTCTTC
>TRBJ2-1|.|.|TRBV30
CAWSLPVEQFF
TGTGCCTGGAGTCTCCCCGTCGAGCAGTTCTTC
>TRBJ2-1|.|.|TRBV27
CASSGYEGANNEQFF
TGTGCCAGCAGTGGCTATGAGGGAGCCAACAATGAGCAGTTCTTC
>TRBJ2-7|TRBD2|once|TRBV7-9
CASSLLAGEEQYF
TGTGCCAGCAGCCTTCTAGCGGGAGAAGAGCAGTACTTC
>TRBJ1-1|.|.|TRBV19
CASSGVVNTEAFF
TGTGCCAGTAGTGGGGTGGTGAACACTGAAGCTTTCTTT
>TRBJ2-7|.|.|TRBV5-1
CASSNPDSGPREQYF
TGCGCCAGCAGCAACCCGGACAGTGGACCCCGGGAGCAGTACTTC
>TRBJ2-2|.|.|TRBV27
CASSLSSRLNTGELFF
TGTGCCAGCAGTTTATCCTCGCGGCTGAACACCGGGGAGCTGTTTTTT